The 23 T cell receptor beta chains presented below share a single source sample, sequenced in a study of post-analysis software for immune sequencing data. Unique molecular identifiers featured in each of the TCR beta cDNA libraries. TCRdb fed the PCR reads into MiXCR, producing one record per CDR3 protein. This sample has around 250,000 distinct CDR3 sequences; 35% to 40% occur once, and the top ten carry around 5%. Study-wide findings and caveats: Patients carried roughly 5 TRBV segments more frequently than controls did, and TRBV5-6, TRBV5-1 and TRBV20-1 were among them.

For these TCRs, the target antigens are not known. Source material: blood. The receptors originated from a girl aged 10-17 years with multiple sclerosis.

This clonotype has at least ten counts. The chain employs TRBV7-9 and TRBJ2-4; 11 nucleotides match TRBD1. The CDR3 sequence is 19 residues long. The V and J ends lost 4 bases and 7 bases, in that order; junction bases with no gene match: 18. Germline lookup yields CDR1 SEHNR and CDR2 FQNEAQ (reference sequence). As DNA, the CDR3 is TGTGCCAGCAGCTCGGATAATATAGGACAGGGGGCGCGGGAGAACATTCAGTACTTC. The encoded protein is CASSSDNIGQGARENIQYF.

This clonotype was counted ten times or more. V and J are TRBV20-1 and TRBJ2-1; TRBD1 matches 11 bases. CDR3 size: 15 residues. The germline CDR1 and CDR2 sequences are DFQATT and SNEGSKA (reference sequence). V lost 4 bases to trimming and J lost 8 bases; unmatched junction nucleotides: 10. Written as DNA, the CDR3 is TGCAGTGCTACCATCGGACAGGGGGCGAGGGATGAGCAGTTCTTC. Translation gives CSATIGQGARDEQFF.

This clonotype was counted between two and nine times. The chain combines TRBV19 with TRBJ2-5; TRBD1 agrees at 8 bases. V lost 3 bases and J lost 2; bases outside the gene matches: 8. The CDR3 is 16 residues long. Germline values: CDR1 LNHDA, CDR2 SQIVND (reference sequence). CDR3 loop: CASSIRDRRGQETQYF. The CDR3 DNA sequence: TGTGCCAGTAGTATCCGGGACAGGAGAGGGCAAGAGACCCAGTACTTC.

The table lists this clonotype with many counts. The V gene is TRBV10-3, the J gene TRBJ2-5, with 8 bases aligning to TRBD2. This CDR3 spans 13 amino acids. Germline assignment: CDR1 ENHRY and CDR2 SYGVKD. The J segment lost 2 bases and the V segment lost 5 bases, leaving 1 base of the junction unmatched. CDR3 loop: CAISPSGQETQYF. CDR3 sequence (DNA): TGTGCCATCAGTCCTAGCGGGCAAGAGACCCAGTACTTC.

The rearrangement joins TRBV5-1 to TRBJ1-1; 7 bases are shared with TRBD1. Germline CDR1 and CDR2: SGHRS and YFSETQ. J lost 3 bases, V lost 4 bases, and 12 bases had no gene match. The CDR3 runs 16 residues. The CDR3 is CASSKLQGKGDTEAFF. The CDR3 DNA follows: TGCGCCAGCAGCAAATTACAGGGGAAAGGGGACACTGAAGCTTTCTTT.

In its sample, this clonotype was seen a few times. This sequence joins TRBV4-1 and TRBJ2-1; 14 positions agree with TRBD2. The length of the CDR3 is 17 residues. V shed 1 base, J shed 10 bases, and the junction held 9 bases outside the gene matches. CDR1 and CDR2 (germline): MGHRA, YSYEKL. The CDR3 is CASSQGPGTSGRQEQFF. CDR3 DNA sequence: TGCGCCAGCAGCCAAGGCCCCGGGACTAGCGGGAGACAGGAGCAGTTCTTC.

A word on this clonotype: Relative to the germline gene, one junction end is altered; a read error may explain this. This chain uses TRBV9 with TRBJ2-5, with a possible D match to TRBD2 (5 bases). Germline-derived CDR1 and CDR2 are SGDLS and YYNGEE. The CDR3 loop spans 16 amino acids. The CDR3 coding sequence is TGTGCCAACAGCGCCGCTTGGGGAAGCGGAGAAGAGACCCAGTACTTC. Its translation is CANSAAWGSGEETQYF.

This sequence joins TRBV30 and TRBJ2-7; 7 bases are shared with TRBD2. The CDR3 extends over 14 amino acids. Germline CDR1 and CDR2: GTSNPN and SVGIG (reference sequence). Trimming at V came to 2 bases and at J to 7 bases, leaving 11 bases not matched to a gene. This chain's CDR3 is CAWSKREERNEQYF. The CDR3 nucleotides read TGTGCCTGGAGTAAGCGGGAAGAGAGGAATGAGCAGTACTTC.

This clonotype was picked up many times. The chain has TRBV29-1 and TRBJ1-2; unclear D gene. Germline loops: CDR1 SQVTM, CDR2 ANQGSEA. V lost 0 bases and J 2 bases, leaving 10 bases between the germline ends. CDR3 length equals 14 residues. CDR3 amino acids: CSVEEKAGNYGYTF. CDR3 DNA sequence: TGCAGCGTTGAAGAGAAGGCAGGAAACTATGGCTACACCTTC. Full variable domain (outside the CDR3, taken from reference TRBV29-1 and TRBJ1-2): SAVISQKPSRDICQRGTSLTIQCQVDSQVTMMFWYRQQPGQSLTLIATANQGSEATYESGFVIDKFPISRPNLTFSTLTVSNMSPEDSSIYLCSVEEKAGNYGYTFGSGTRLTVV.

This clonotype was detected a few times. The CDR3 is CASSRPEQPQHF. In DNA form, the CDR3 reads TGTGCCAGCTCACGCCCCGAGCAGCCCCAGCATTTT. The chain couples TRBV18 to TRBJ1-5; D not certain. Per germline, CDR1 KGHSH and CDR2 LQKENI. Trimming stripped 4 bases from V and 7 bases from J, with 8 bases between. The CDR3 length is 12 residues. The full variable domain, with the rest looked up from reference TRBV18 and TRBJ1-5, is NAGVMQNPRHLVRRRGQEARLRCSPMKGHSHVYWYRQLPEEGLKFMVYLQKENIIDESGMPKERFSAEFPKEGPSILRIQQVVRGDSAAYFCASSRPEQPQHFGDGTRLSIL.

This clonotype was seen repeatedly, ten times or more. The chain is built from TRBV7-8 and TRBJ1-2; D might be TRBD1 (5 bases). V lost 1 base, J lost 8 bases, and 17 bases lay in between. CDR1 is SGHVS, CDR2 FQNEAQ, per germline. The CDR3 extends over 15 amino acids. The CDR3 sequence: CASSLVFSRGKGYTF. CDR3 coding DNA: TGTGCCAGCAGCTTAGTATTTAGCCGGGGGAAAGGCTACACCTTC.

This clonotype has at least ten counts. V and J are TRBV5-1 and TRBJ1-2; 7 bases are a match to TRBD1. The CDR3 is made up of 13 amino acids. The V and J ends lost 4 bases and 8 bases, in that order; junction bases with no gene match: 8. CDR1 is SGHRS, CDR2 YFSETQ, per germline. CDR3 residues: CASSPEGAAGYTF. DNA of the CDR3: TGCGCCAGCAGCCCGGAGGGGGCGGCCGGCTACACCTTC.

This clonotype was found many times. V and J are TRBV6-2 or TRBV6-3 and TRBJ1-2; D call uncertain. V lost 4 bases, J lost 6 bases, and 9 bases lay in between. The CDR3 is made up of 12 amino acids. Germline V lookup: CDR1 MNHEY, CDR2 SVGEGT. The chain's CDR3 is CASSSLADGYTF. CDR3 sequence (DNA): TGTGCCAGCAGTTCTCTAGCGGATGGCTACACCTTC.

This clonotype has at least ten counts. V usage is TRBV12-3 or TRBV12-4 and J usage is TRBJ1-5, with 7 bases that match TRBD1. J gave up 2 bases and V 8 bases, and 6 bases lay outside the gene matches. This CDR3 contains 14 residues. In DNA form, the CDR3 reads TGTGCCAGCTCCCGGGACAGCGGCAATCAGCCCCAGCATTTT. It specifies CASSRDSGNQPQHF.

In its sample, this clonotype was seen a few times. The V gene is TRBV5-5, the J gene TRBJ1-4; D perhaps matches TRBD1 (5 bases). This CDR3 has 12 residues. V lost 2 bases and J lost 8, with 7 bases in between. Germline CDR1 is SGHKS and CDR2 is YYEKEE (reference sequence). The CDR3 spells CASSFWGEKLFF. CDR3 sequence (DNA): TGTGCCAGCAGCTTCTGGGGGGAAAAACTGTTTTTT.

The sample holds a few counts of this clonotype. The chain uses TRBV2 and TRBJ1-5; TRBD1 might be the D (5 bases). The CDR3 is 14 residues long. V was trimmed by 7 bases and J by 1 base, leaving 11 bases between them. The germline V gene encodes CDR1 SNHLY and CDR2 FYNNEI. The CDR3 DNA follows: TGTGCCAGCAAAGGGACGGTGAGCAATCAGCCCCAGCATTTT. Translating gives CASKGTVSNQPQHF.

The table lists this clonotype with many counts. This rearrangement joins TRBV20-1 to TRBJ2-7; unclear D gene. The V end lost 3 bases, the J end lost 0 bases, and 12 bases lay between the germline ends. This CDR3 spans 14 amino acids. Germline V gives CDR1 DFQATT, CDR2 SNEGSKA (reference sequence). DNA of the CDR3: TGCAGTGCTAGTGTTGCGCAGAGCTCCTACGAGCAGTACTTC. Its protein product is CSASVAQSSYEQYF.

The chain combines TRBV29-1 with TRBJ1-1, with a tentative D call TRBD1 (5 bases). Germline CDR1 is SQVTM and CDR2 is ANQGSEA. Between the trimmed V and J ends, which lost 7 bases and 10 bases, there was a span of 16 bases. This CDR3 region has 11 residues. CDR3 sequence reads: CSATGTPGAFF. As DNA, the CDR3 is TGCAGCGCAACCGGGACTCCGGGAGCTTTCTTT.

In this sample, this clonotype turned up many times. The chain carries TRBV3-1 and TRBJ2-5, with D possibly TRBD1 on 5 matching bases. The CDR3 spans 16 residues. The germline CDR1 and CDR2 sequences are LGHDT and YNNKEL (reference sequence). V dropped 0 bases and J dropped 5 bases, with 16 bases sitting between them. For the CDR3, the DNA is TGTGCCAGCAGCCAAGATCGGTGGGGCGGCCGGGAGACCCAGTACTTC. Residues: CASSQDRWGGRETQYF.

Ten or more counts support this clonotype. This sequence joins TRBV7-9 and TRBJ2-5, with unresolved D. The CDR3 is 12 amino acids. V lost 1 base and J lost 13, with 13 bases in between. CDR1 SEHNR and CDR2 FQNEAQ come from the germline V gene (reference sequence). CDR3 sequence (DNA): TGTGCCAGCAGCTTAGGTGGTCTGCACCTGTACTTC. It specifies CASSLGGLHLYF.

This clonotype was counted a single time. A much bigger clone sits one base away, suggesting this may be a read error. This chain links TRBV7-2 with TRBJ2-2; D not resolved. Germline CDR1 and CDR2: SGHTA and FQGNSA. The CDR3 runs to 14 residues. The CDR3 coding sequence is TGTGTCAGCAGCTTTACTTGGGGCACCGGGGAGCTGTTTTTT. Protein: CVSSFTWGTGELFF.

Concerning this clonotype itself: Being one base from a much bigger clone, this may be a read error. The chain uses TRBV5-5 and TRBJ2-1; D remains ambiguous. Germline CDR1 reads SGHKS; CDR2 reads YYEKEE (reference sequence). The CDR3 has 14 residues. Trimming removed 3 bases from V and 5 bases from J, with 12 bases in between. The CDR3, as DNA: TGTGCCAGCAGCTGGGCAACGGCCAACAATGAGCAGTTCTTC. This codes for CASSWATANNEQFF.

Of note for this clonotype: A much larger clonotype is one base distant, so this may be a read error. J is TRBJ2-7 and V is TRBV12-3 or TRBV12-4; D is perhaps TRBD2 (5 bases). V shed 6 bases and J shed 7 bases, with 13 bases lying between them. The CDR3 runs to 12 residues. CDR3 in amino acids: CASSGNSGEQYF. The CDR3 DNA sequence: TGTGCCAGCAGCGGGAATTCGGGGGAGCAGTACTTC.